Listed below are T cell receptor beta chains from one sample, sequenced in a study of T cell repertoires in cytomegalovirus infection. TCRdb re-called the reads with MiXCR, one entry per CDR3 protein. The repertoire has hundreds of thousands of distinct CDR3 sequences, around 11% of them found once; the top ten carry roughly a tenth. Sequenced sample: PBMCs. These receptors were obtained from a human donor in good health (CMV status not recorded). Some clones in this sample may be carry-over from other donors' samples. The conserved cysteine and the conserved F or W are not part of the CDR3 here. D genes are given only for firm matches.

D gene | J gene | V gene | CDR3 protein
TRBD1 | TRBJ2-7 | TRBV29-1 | SVEGTGGYEQY
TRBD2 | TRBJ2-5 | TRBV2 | ASSSRSGGTETQY
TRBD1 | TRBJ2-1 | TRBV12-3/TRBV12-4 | ASTLGRGLYNEQF
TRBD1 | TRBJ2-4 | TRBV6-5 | ASSYRALGQGGNIQY
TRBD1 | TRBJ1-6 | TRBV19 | ASKPGQGWSPLH
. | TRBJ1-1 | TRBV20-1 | SARDTEAF
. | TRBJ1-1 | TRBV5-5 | ASSSNTGTLEAF
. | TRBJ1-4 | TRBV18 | ASSPAEKLF
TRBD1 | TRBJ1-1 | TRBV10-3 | AISKGAWGSHTEAF
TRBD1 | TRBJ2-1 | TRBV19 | ASSPGQAVHNEQF
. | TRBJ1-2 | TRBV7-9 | ASSLWGPPIYGYT
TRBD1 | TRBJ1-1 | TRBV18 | ASSLLDREDTEAF
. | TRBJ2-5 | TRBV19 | ASQAGTSKETQY
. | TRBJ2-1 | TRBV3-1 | ASRPSVKLGYNEQF
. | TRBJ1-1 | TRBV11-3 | ASSPTGHRTEAF
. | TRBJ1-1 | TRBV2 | ASTLTIEAF
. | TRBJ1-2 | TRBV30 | AWSVQGAIGYT
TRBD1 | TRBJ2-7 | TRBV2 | ASSEELFRDSYEQY
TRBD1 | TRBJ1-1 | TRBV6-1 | ASSAGQGKIELRVEAF
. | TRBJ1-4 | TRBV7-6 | ASSRRNVDEKLF